The 23 T cell receptor beta chains below all came from one sample that was sequenced in a study of cytotoxic CD8 clonotypes in ibrutinib-treated CLL. The method was immunoSEQ multiplex PCR; TCRdb's version includes in-frame clones alone and lacks a portion of them. Here the sample spans about 2,800 clones, 82% being singletons. The sample in question was PBMCs, obtained before ibrutinib treatment. Receptors originate from a human donor with chronic lymphocytic leukemia.

This chain connects TRBV27 to TRBJ1-5; no reliable D call. The V end was cut by 0 bases, the J end by 11 bases, with 11 bases between. This CDR3 has 13 residues. Germline V gene lookup returns CDR1 MNHEY and CDR2 SMNVEV (reference sequence). CDR3 nucleotide sequence: TGTGCCAGCAGTTTATCGACGGGCCAGTCCCAGCATTTT. Its protein product is CASSLSTGQSQHF.

V and J are TRBV5-1 and TRBJ2-7; 9 bases are a match to TRBD1. Germline CDR1 and CDR2: SGHRS and YFSETQ. This CDR3 has 14 residues. The V segment lost 4 bases and the J segment 5 bases; nucleotides outside the gene matches: 7. Here the CDR3 reads CASSTGQGNDEQYF. The CDR3, as DNA: TGCGCCAGCAGCACGGGACAGGGTAACGACGAGCAGTACTTC.

V gene TRBV14 combines with J gene TRBJ2-3, with 9 positions matching TRBD1. The CDR3 loop spans 15 amino acids. Unmatched junction bases numbered 8, after V lost 4 bases and J lost 6 bases. CDR1 and CDR2 from the germline V gene are SGHDN and FVKESK. The CDR3 spells CASSPGTGSFDTQYF. Written as DNA, the CDR3 is TGTGCCAGCAGCCCGGGGACAGGGTCATTCGATACGCAGTATTTT. The full variable domain, in which reference TRBV14 and TRBJ2-3 provide the parts outside the CDR3, is EAGVTQFPSHSVIEKGQTVTLRCDPISGHDNLYWYRRVMGKEIKFLLHFVKESKQDESGMPNNRFLAERTGGTYSTLKVQPAELEDSGVYFCASSPGTGSFDTQYFGPGTRLTVL.

This clone is hyperexpanded within its sample. The chain combines TRBV27 with TRBJ2-3; 13 bases agree with TRBD2. V lost 7 bases, J lost 3 bases, and 7 bases stayed unmatched. The CDR3 has 16 residues. Germline V gives CDR1 MNHEY, CDR2 SMNVEV (reference sequence). The CDR3 region is CASTEGLAGLTDTQYF. The CDR3 DNA is TGTGCCAGCACCGAGGGACTAGCGGGGTTAACAGATACGCAGTATTTT.

The rearrangement uses TRBV2 and TRBJ1-2; D call uncertain. The CDR3 runs 14 residues. V lost 3 bases to trimming and J lost 6 bases, with 14 bases between them. The V gene's germline CDR1 is SNHLY and CDR2 FYNNEI. CDR3 residues: CASSDPGYFDGYTF. Written as DNA, the CDR3 is TGTGCCAGCAGTGATCCGGGTTATTTTGATGGCTACACCTTC.

The rearrangement joins TRBV10-2 to TRBJ1-2; weak D call: TRBD1 (6 bases). This CDR3 is built from 14 residues. The V and J ends lost 3 bases and 4 bases respectively, with 12 bases between them. CDR1 is WSHSY and CDR2 is SAAADI in the germline V gene. CDR3 loop: CASSEYRDIYGYTF. CDR3 nucleotide sequence: TGCGCCAGCAGTGAATACAGGGACATCTATGGCTACACCTTC.

Here the CDR3 DNA reads TGTGCCAGCAAAAGTCAGGGTACCGGGGAGCTGTTTTTT. This codes for CASKSQGTGELFF. The rearrangement joins TRBV6-5 to TRBJ2-2, with D perhaps TRBD1 (5 bases). This CDR3 is built from 13 residues. Per the germline V gene, CDR1 is MNHEY and CDR2 is SVGAGI. V gave up 7 bases and J gave up 5 bases, with 11 bases separating them.

V gene TRBV9 combines with J gene TRBJ2-3, with TRBD1 identical over 10 bases. The CDR3 contains 16 residues. Per the germline V gene, CDR1 is SGDLS and CDR2 is YYNGEE. V gave up 4 bases and J gave up 1 base; unmatched junction bases: 6. This chain's CDR3 is CASSPGTGVRTDTQYF. In DNA, the CDR3 is TGTGCCAGCAGCCCCGGGACAGGGGTACGCACAGATACGCAGTATTTT.

This chain connects TRBV6-5 to TRBJ2-3; D gene ambiguous. The V and J ends lost 5 bases and 2 bases respectively, with 5 bases between them. Germline values: CDR1 MNHEY, CDR2 SVGAGI. This CDR3 is built from 12 residues. The CDR3 spells CASSENTDTQYF. CDR3 nucleotide sequence: TGTGCCAGCAGTGAAAACACAGATACGCAGTATTTT.

This chain links TRBV7-6 with TRBJ2-5; 11 bases are shared with TRBD2. This CDR3 spans 15 amino acids. The V segment lost 2 bases and the J segment 1 base; nucleotides outside the gene matches: 0. Germline values: CDR1 SGHVS, CDR2 FNYEAQ. The CDR3 loop is CASSLLAGGQETQYF. For the CDR3, the DNA is TGTGCCAGCAGCTTACTAGCGGGGGGCCAAGAGACCCAGTACTTC.

The chain links TRBV15 to TRBJ2-5; 7 bases line up with TRBD1. Losses at the gene ends were 2 bases for V and 1 base for J; bases not matched to a gene: 10. The CDR3 is 17 residues long. Germline lookup yields CDR1 LNHNV and CDR2 YYDKDF (reference sequence). The CDR3 DNA reads TGTGCCACCAGCAGACACCCTTGGACAGGAACCCAAGAGACCCAGTACTTC. Amino acids: CATSRHPWTGTQETQYF. Filled out from reference TRBV15 and TRBJ2-5, the complete variable domain reads DAMVIQNPRYQVTQFGKPVTLSCSQTLNHNVMYWYQQKSSQAPKLLFHYYDKDFNNEADTPDNFQSRRPNTSFCFLDIRSPGLGDTAMYLCATSRHPWTGTQETQYFGPGTRLLVL.

J is TRBJ2-1 and V is TRBV11-2; 12 bases align to TRBD2. The CDR3 totals 15 residues. Germline CDR1 is SGHAT and CDR2 is FQNNGV. The V segment lost 5 bases and the J segment 3 bases; nucleotides outside the gene matches: 2. The CDR3 DNA sequence: TGTGCCAGCAGCCCGACTAGCGGGGGCTACAATGAGCAGTTCTTC. Its protein product is CASSPTSGGYNEQFF.

The chain has TRBV5-5 and TRBJ2-7, with D possibly matching TRBD1 (6 bases). The CDR3 runs 15 residues. From germline, CDR1 is SGHKS and CDR2 YYEKEE (reference sequence). Trimming removed 4 bases from V and 3 bases from J, with 17 bases in between. DNA for the CDR3: TGTGCCAGCAGCCTAACAGGGCGGAACCTCTACGAGCAGTACTTC. Amino acid sequence: CASSLTGRNLYEQYF.

The rearrangement joins TRBV15 to TRBJ2-5, with D maybe TRBD1 (5 bases). This CDR3 spans 14 amino acids. The V gene lost 1 base and the J gene lost 5 bases, with 11 bases spanning the gap. Germline V gene sequence: CDR1 LNHNV, CDR2 YYDKDF (reference sequence). The CDR3 here is CATSRVRQWETQYF. The CDR3 nucleotides read TGTGCCACCAGCAGAGTACGACAGTGGGAGACCCAGTACTTC.

This clone has a handful of counts. V usage is TRBV19 and J usage is TRBJ2-1, with 8 positions matching TRBD2. The CDR3 is 16 residues long. The V gene's germline CDR1 is LNHDA and CDR2 SQIVND (reference sequence). Trimming removed 3 bases from V and 0 bases from J; junction bases left unmatched: 4. CDR3 in DNA: TGTGCCAGTAGTATCACCGGGGGGGCCTCCTACAATGAGCAGTTCTTC. Translated, it gives CASSITGGASYNEQFF.

The V gene is TRBV5-1, the J gene TRBJ2-5, with 11 positions matching TRBD2. Germline V CDR1 and CDR2: SGHRS, YFSETQ. V was clipped by 0 bases and J by 5 bases; unmatched bases: 6. The CDR3 is 16 amino acids. In nucleotides, the CDR3 is TGCGCCAGCAGCTTGGCCGGACTAGCGGGCGGCGAGACCCAGTACTTC. Amino acid sequence: CASSLAGLAGGETQYF.

This sequence joins TRBV4-2 and TRBJ1-3; D may be TRBD1 (5 bases). Germline CDR1 reads LGHNA; CDR2 reads YNFKEQ. CDR3 size: 16 residues. V gave up 0 bases and J gave up 4 bases, with 13 bases separating them. In DNA, the CDR3 is TGTGCCAGCAGCCAAGAACAGACAGCCACAGGAAACACCATATATTTT. This gives the protein CASSQEQTATGNTIYF.

This chain joins TRBV11-2 and TRBJ2-7; D remains unclear. Germline V gene sequence: CDR1 SGHAT, CDR2 FQNNGV. Deletions cut 5 bases from V and 7 bases from J, with 12 bases between. The CDR3 is made up of 12 amino acids. CDR3 coding DNA: TGTGCCAGCAGCCCGGCGGTGGAAGAGCAGTACTTC. As protein: CASSPAVEEQYF.

The genes are TRBV27 and TRBJ2-5, with 8 nucleotides matching TRBD2. This CDR3 comprises 14 residues. V lost 6 bases, J lost 4 bases, and 7 bases stayed unmatched. Per the germline V gene, CDR1 is MNHEY and CDR2 is SMNVEV (reference sequence). CDR3 sequence reads: CASSPRGGVETQYF. The CDR3 DNA is TGTGCCAGCAGCCCCCGGGGGGGGGTAGAGACCCAGTACTTC.

V usage is TRBV5-1 and J usage is TRBJ1-6, with D possibly TRBD1 on 6 matching bases. The CDR3 has 18 amino acids. V was shortened by 3 bases and J by 6 bases, with 22 bases between the two germline ends. Germline V gene data show CDR1 as SGHRS and CDR2 as YFSETQ. The CDR3 spells CASSYSPGTLTPNSPLHF. The CDR3 DNA follows: TGCGCCAGCAGCTACTCCCCCGGGACACTCACCCCTAATTCACCCCTCCACTTT.

This rearrangement joins TRBV27 to TRBJ2-1, with a possible D match to TRBD1 (5 bases). CDR1 MNHEY and CDR2 SMNVEV come from the germline V gene (reference sequence). Trimming stripped 2 bases from V and 1 base from J, with 9 bases between. CDR3 size: 15 residues. CDR3 sequence: CASSLGRGSYNEQFF. CDR3 sequence (DNA): TGTGCCAGCAGTTTAGGTAGGGGTTCCTACAATGAGCAGTTCTTC.

J is TRBJ1-2 and V is TRBV19; D not resolved. The CDR3 extends over 15 amino acids. V was shortened by 3 bases and J by 8 bases, with 19 bases between the two germline ends. Per the germline V gene, CDR1 is LNHDA and CDR2 is SQIVND (reference sequence). CDR3 sequence (DNA): TGTGCCAGTAGTATCGCCGGCGGACGGGTAGAGGGCTACACCTTC. This gives the protein CASSIAGGRVEGYTF.

The chain is built from TRBV2 and TRBJ2-7, with 8 bases fitting TRBD1. The CDR3 consists of 14 residues. V trimming: 6 bases; J trimming: 3 bases; junction bases outside the gene matches: 7. Per germline, CDR1 SNHLY and CDR2 FYNNEI. The CDR3 here is CASRNQGAYYEQYF. The CDR3 bases are TGTGCCAGCAGGAACCAGGGGGCGTACTACGAGCAGTACTTC.